The T cell receptor (beta chain) under discussion was sequenced for a study of blood T cells in healthy people across ages. Many counts were recorded for this clonotype. Its antigen remains unknown. Through a sample-barcoded 5' primer and a J-beta primer mix, a second PCR was run for roughly 6 to 11 cycles. TCRdb processed the 5' RACE reads anew with MiXCR; each CDR3 protein has one entry. The sample consists of about 730,000 distinct CDR3 sequences, roughly 43% of them appearing once. CDR3 length: 17 residues. The V end was cut by 4 bases, the J end by 4 bases, with 17 bases between. Germline loops: CDR1 SGHAT, CDR2 FQNNGV. Study-wide results and caveats: Older age went with lower TCR beta diversity per million T cells, in a roughly linear way.

The sequence derives from a woman aged 60 to 75 in good health. This chain uses TRBV11-2 with TRBJ2-6, with D tentatively TRBD2 (6 bases). Sequenced material: blood. CDR3 sequence: CASSSLNIGSGANVLTF. The CDR3 region has the DNA TGTGCCAGCAGCTCCCTTAATATCGGGAGCGGGGCCAACGTCCTGACTTTC.